This entry lists 2 T cell receptor beta chains sequenced from one sample in a study of CD8+CD57+ T cells in acquired aplastic anemia. An expansion of CD8+CD57+ cells by flow cytometry had been shown in patients chosen for sequencing. Using genomic DNA as the template, TCR beta VDJ and CDR3 profiling was carried out. TCRdb re-called the reads with MiXCR, one entry per CDR3 protein. The sample holds 150,000 to 200,000 distinct CDR3 sequences, around half seen once. The sample consisted of sorted CD4+, CD8+, or CD8+CD57+ T cells (not recorded which) from PBMCs. Source of these receptors: a human donor with aplastic anemia.

Comments on this clonotype: The missing conserved phenylalanine or tryptophan at the end of this CDR3 makes a read error likely. No DNA is shown, since the ends of the CDR3 on it are uncertain; the CDR3 is the one TCRdb lists. The chain joins TRBV7-2 to TRBJ2-1; the listed D gene, TRBD1, was not tested against the DNA. The CDR3 totals 8 residues, both ends included. Germline V CDR1 and CDR2: SGHTA, FQGNSA. The CDR3 spells CASTPGRQ.

This clonotype was counted between two and nine times. The chain combines TRBV5-4 with TRBJ2-7; TRBD1 is a possible D gene (5 bases). The CDR3 runs to 14 residues. Between the trimmed V and J ends, which lost 4 bases and 7 bases, there was a span of 18 bases. Per germline, CDR1 SGHNT and CDR2 YYREEE (reference sequence). The CDR3 DNA reads TGTGCCAGCAGCCTCCCGGTAGGGGCTGGGGAGCAGTACTTC. Translation gives CASSLPVGAGEQYF.